The 14 T cell receptor beta chains given below trace back to one sample, sequenced in a study of T cells in localized non-small cell lung cancer. Clones were read by immunoSEQ multiplex PCR, and TCRdb kept only the in-frame ones, dropping some. The sample lists roughly 4,900 clones, about 35% occurring once. Sequencing was performed on lung tumor tissue, taken before any cancer treatment. The receptors were gathered from a female donor over 55 with stage I lung adenocarcinoma.

The chain couples TRBV19 to TRBJ1-2; 7 bases fit TRBD1. V shed 7 bases and J 6 bases; nucleotides not matched to a gene: 2. Germline V gives CDR1 LNHDA, CDR2 SQIVND (reference sequence). CDR3 length equals 11 residues. CDR3: CASTGTDGYTF. CDR3 in DNA: TGTGCCAGTACCGGGACAGATGGCTACACCTTC.

The chain is built from TRBV9 and TRBJ2-1; 11 nucleotides match TRBD1. The CDR3 spans 16 residues. V shed 5 bases, J shed 9 bases, and the junction held 13 bases outside the gene matches. Germline CDR1 SGDLS, CDR2 YYNGEE. The CDR3 sequence: CASSGSGTGGMGEQFF. CDR3 coding DNA: TGTGCCAGCAGTGGATCCGGGACAGGGGGAATGGGTGAGCAGTTCTTC.

In its sample, this clone was seen a few times. CDR3 loop: CASSAGNYGYTF. The CDR3 DNA is TGTGCCAGCAGTGCGGGTAACTATGGCTACACCTTC. This chain links TRBV6-8 with TRBJ1-2, with no clear D. Germline V CDR1 and CDR2: MNHGY, SAAAGT. The CDR3 contains 12 residues. V lost 5 bases, J lost 1 base, and 5 bases lay in between.

This clone was seen a few times. This rearrangement joins TRBV11-3 to TRBJ1-2; a possible D gene is TRBD1 (6 bases). The CDR3 runs to 14 residues. Trimming cost V 0 bases and J 6 bases, with 11 bases left between them. Germline V gene sequence: CDR1 SGHNT, CDR2 YENEEA. CDR3 amino acids: CASSLDRAGDGYTF. DNA of the CDR3: TGTGCCAGCAGCTTAGATCGGGCAGGGGATGGCTACACCTTC. Full variable domain (missing parts from reference TRBV11-3 and TRBJ1-2): EAGVVQSPRYKIIEKKQPVAFWCNPISGHNTLYWYLQNLGQGPELLIRYENEEAVDDSQLPKDRFSAERLKGVDSTLKIQPAELGDSAVYLCASSLDRAGDGYTFGSGTRLTVV.

The rearrangement links TRBV11-3 to TRBJ2-3, with D uncertain. The CDR3 consists of 14 residues. With 5 bases removed from V and 7 bases from J, the gap between germline ends came to 16 bases. Germline-derived CDR1 and CDR2 are SGHNT and YENEEA. The CDR3 nucleotides read TGTGCCAGCAGCCCCGGAGTGGCTAGAAATACGCAGTATTTT. It specifies CASSPGVARNTQYF.

This clone has only one observation. V is TRBV19 and J is TRBJ2-5; 10 bases map to TRBD1. Germline V CDR1 and CDR2: LNHDA, SQIVND (reference sequence). J gave up 4 bases and V 9 bases, and 20 bases lay outside the gene matches. The CDR3 has 18 residues. The CDR3 region has the DNA TGTGCCAGCAGCAATGCCGGCCTTGACAGGGGGCGATCAGAGACCCAGTACTTC. It specifies CASSNAGLDRGRSETQYF.

This clone has only a few counts. The CDR3 is CASSSPGRGWGANVLTF. The CDR3 DNA is TGTGCCAGCAGTTCCCCCGGCAGGGGGTGGGGGGCCAACGTCCTGACTTTC. The gene calls are TRBV6-8 and TRBJ2-6; 7 nucleotides match TRBD1. CDR3 length: 17 residues. V dropped 4 bases and J dropped 4; count of bases not matched to a gene: 10. CDR1 and CDR2 from the germline V gene are MNHGY and SAAAGT.

The rearrangement uses TRBV18 and TRBJ2-1; 9 nucleotides agree with TRBD1. There are 14 residues in the CDR3. V lost 3 bases and J lost 9; bases outside the gene matches: 6. Per the germline V gene, CDR1 is KGHSH and CDR2 is LQKENI. The CDR3 DNA follows: TGTGCCAGCTCACCCGGGACAGGGATTTCTGAGCAGTTCTTC. Its protein product is CASSPGTGISEQFF. Combining the CDR3 with reference TRBV18 and TRBJ2-1 gives the whole variable domain NAGVMQNPRHLVRRRGQEARLRCSPMKGHSHVYWYRQLPEEGLKFMVYLQKENIIDESGMPKERFSAEFPKEGPSILRIQQVVRGDSAAYFCASSPGTGISEQFFGPGTRLTVL.

This clone occurred a few times. The rearrangement joins TRBV6-8 to TRBJ1-6; the match to TRBD1 covers 10 bases. The CDR3 covers 16 residues. Per the germline V gene, CDR1 is MNHGY and CDR2 is SAAAGT. V shed 5 bases and J 9 bases; nucleotides not matched to a gene: 10. CDR3 DNA: TGTGCCAGCAGTGGGGGACAGGGGATCATTAGTTCACCCCTCCACTTT. This encodes CASSGGQGIISSPLHF.

The gene calls are TRBV28 and TRBJ2-1, with D possibly being TRBD1 or TRBD2 (5 bases each). Trimming shortened V by 5 bases and J by 7 bases, and 15 bases separated the two germline ends. Germline V gene sequence: CDR1 MDHEN, CDR2 SYDVKM. The CDR3 loop spans 14 amino acids. The CDR3 DNA is TGTGCCAGCAGTCCGAGGGGCCCGCTGAATGAGCAGTTCTTC. It codes for CASSPRGPLNEQFF.

The rearrangement joins TRBV11-3 to TRBJ2-1; 12 bases agree with TRBD2. Germline V lookup: CDR1 SGHNT, CDR2 YENEEA. V shed 5 bases, J shed 6 bases, and the junction held 5 bases outside the gene matches. This CDR3 has 15 residues. As DNA, the CDR3 is TGTGCCAGCAGCAAGGAGGGACTAGCGGGCAATGAGCAGTTCTTC. Protein: CASSKEGLAGNEQFF.

This clone has more than one count but fewer than ten. CDR3 coding DNA: TGTGCCAGCAGCGTAGAGGGACAGGGCGCTAATTCACCCCTCCACTTT. Translation gives CASSVEGQGANSPLHF. V and J are TRBV9 and TRBJ1-6; 9 bases align to TRBD1. CDR3 size: 16 residues. J was trimmed by 6 bases and V by 0 bases; bases with no gene match: 4. Per germline, CDR1 SGDLS and CDR2 YYNGEE.

In this sample, this clone turned up a few times. The J gene is TRBJ2-5, the V gene TRBV14; 11 bases align to TRBD2. There are 15 residues in the CDR3. The germline CDR1 and CDR2 sequences are SGHDN and FVKESK. V lost 5 bases, J lost 1 base, and 3 bases stayed unmatched. CDR3 amino acids: CASSDLAGGQETQYF. Here the CDR3 DNA reads TGTGCCAGCAGCGACCTAGCGGGGGGCCAAGAGACCCAGTACTTC. Drawing the rest from reference TRBV14 and TRBJ2-5, the complete variable domain is EAGVTQFPSHSVIEKGQTVTLRCDPISGHDNLYWYRRVMGKEIKFLLHFVKESKQDESGMPNNRFLAERTGGTYSTLKVQPAELEDSGVYFCASSDLAGGQETQYFGPGTRLLVL.

This clone showed up just a few times. The CDR3 loop reads CASRRDSYEQYF. The CDR3 DNA follows: TGTGCCAGCAGACGCGACAGTTACGAGCAGTACTTC. This rearrangement joins TRBV6-8 to TRBJ2-7; TRBD1 is a possible D gene (5 bases). Deletions cut 6 bases from V and 4 bases from J, with 10 bases between. This CDR3 is built from 12 residues. Germline V CDR1 and CDR2: MNHGY, SAAAGT.